A single sample is the source of the 15 T cell receptor beta chains below, sequenced in a study of CD8 T cells in ankylosing spondylitis. MiXCR, applied by TCRdb to the 5' RACE reads, yields one record per CDR3 protein. The table lists about 220,000 distinct CDR3 sequences, roughly a tenth of them singletons. The sequenced material came from blood, either unsorted or a sorted T cell fraction (not recorded which). All receptors derive from a male donor with ankylosing spondylitis or in good health (not recorded which).

This clonotype was found many times. The J gene is TRBJ2-7, the V gene TRBV5-1, with 9 bases that match TRBD1. The CDR3 is 15 residues long. J gave up 3 bases and V 4 bases, and 8 bases lay outside the gene matches. The germline CDR1 and CDR2 sequences are SGHRS and YFSETQ. The CDR3 bases are TGCGCCAGCAGCACCGGGGACAGGGAAAACTACGAGCAGTACTTC. It translates to CASSTGDRENYEQYF. Combining the CDR3 with reference TRBV5-1 and TRBJ2-7 gives the whole variable domain KAGVTQTPRYLIKTRGQQVTLSCSPISGHRSVSWYQQTPGQGLQFLFEYFSETQRNKGNFPGRFSGRQFSNSRSEMNVSTLELGDSALYLCASSTGDRENYEQYFGPGTRLTVT.

This clonotype was seen many times. The V gene is TRBV5-1, the J gene TRBJ2-1, with D perhaps matching TRBD1 (5 bases). This CDR3 is 16 amino acids long. Looked up from germline, CDR1 is SGHRS and CDR2 is YFSETQ. V gave up 0 bases and J gave up 0 bases, with 10 bases separating them. Written as DNA, the CDR3 is TGCGCCAGCAGCTTGGGGCAGGGATTCTCCTACAATGAGCAGTTCTTC. Translation: CASSLGQGFSYNEQFF.

CDR3 DNA sequence: TGTGCCAGCAGTGACAGGGATAGCAATCAGCCCCAGCATTTT. Its protein is CASSDRDSNQPQHF. J is TRBJ1-5 and V is TRBV5-6; 7 bases match TRBD1. CDR3 length equals 14 residues. V was pared by 5 bases and J by 0 bases, with 2 bases of the junction left unmatched. Looked up from germline, CDR1 is SGHDT and CDR2 is YYEEEE.

This clonotype was found many times. The chain has TRBV5-1 and TRBJ2-1, with 10 bases lining up with TRBD2. With V trimmed by 0 bases and J by 6 bases, 9 bases remained unmatched. The CDR3 is made up of 17 amino acids. Germline assignment: CDR1 SGHRS and CDR2 YFSETQ. The CDR3 loop is CASSLVRRAGGRNEQFF. In nucleotides, the CDR3 is TGCGCCAGCAGCTTGGTTCGTCGAGCGGGGGGGCGCAATGAGCAGTTCTTC.

This clonotype was picked up many times. This chain's CDR3 is CASGGDTDTQYF. CDR3 coding DNA: TGCGCCTCCGGGGGGGACACAGATACGCAGTATTTT. V gene TRBV5-1 combines with J gene TRBJ2-3; 8 bases are a match to TRBD2. J lost 2 bases, V lost 10 bases, and 3 bases had no gene match. The germline V gene has CDR1 SGHRS and CDR2 YFSETQ. This CDR3 has 12 residues.

This clonotype was counted ten times or more. The chain joins TRBV20-1 to TRBJ2-3; no clear D gene. Germline CDR1 is DFQATT and CDR2 is SNEGSKA (reference sequence). The CDR3 contains 17 residues. The germline V and J ends were trimmed by 3 bases and 0 bases, with 19 bases remaining between them. The DNA for the CDR3 is TGCAGTGCTAGTGAAGGCGGATTGGGTTATAGCACAGATACGCAGTATTTT. Residues: CSASEGGLGYSTDTQYF.

There are many counts of this clonotype. J is TRBJ1-1 and V is TRBV12-3 or TRBV12-4; no firm D call. The CDR3 consists of 14 residues. V lost 6 bases and J lost 3, with 14 bases in between. In DNA, the CDR3 is TGTGCCAGCAGGGACTATGAAGGCGACACTGAAGCTTTCTTT. It yields the protein CASRDYEGDTEAFF.

In DNA form, the CDR3 reads TGTGCCAGCAGCGGAACTCTAGCGGGGAACACCGGGGAGCTGTTTTTT. Encoded protein: CASSGTLAGNTGELFF. The chain carries TRBV7-8 and TRBJ2-2; 8 positions agree with TRBD2. V lost 5 bases and J lost 1; bases outside the gene matches: 6. The CDR3 is 16 amino acids. Germline V gene data show CDR1 as SGHVS and CDR2 as FQNEAQ.

This clonotype was seen many times. The rearrangement uses TRBV12-5 and TRBJ2-1, with D perhaps matching TRBD2 (7 bases). Germline V gives CDR1 LGHNT, CDR2 FRNRAP. The CDR3 runs 15 residues. Trimming took off 0 bases at V and 10 bases at J, with 16 bases between the two ends. In DNA form, the CDR3 reads TGTGCTAGTGGTTTGGTACAGTGGGGGGGCGACGAGCAGTTCTTC. It encodes CASGLVQWGGDEQFF. The full variable domain, completed using reference TRBV12-5 and TRBJ2-1, is DARVTQTPRHKVTEMGQEVTMRCQPILGHNTVFWYRQTMMQGLELLAYFRNRAPLDDSGMPKDRFSAEMPDATLATLKIQPSEPRDSAVYFCASGLVQWGGDEQFFGPGTRLTVL.

This clonotype showed up just a few times. The J gene is TRBJ1-3, the V gene TRBV2, with a possible D match to TRBD1 (5 bases). With 3 bases removed from V and 1 base from J, the gap between germline ends came to 10 bases. The CDR3 consists of 15 residues. The V gene's germline CDR1 is SNHLY and CDR2 FYNNEI. The CDR3 sequence: CASSEEGISGNTIYF. DNA for the CDR3: TGTGCCAGCAGTGAGGAGGGGATTTCTGGAAACACCATATATTTT.

The chain uses TRBV20-1 and TRBJ2-1, with TRBD1 matching 8 bases. V gave up 5 bases and J gave up 3 bases; unmatched junction bases: 6. Germline-derived CDR1 and CDR2 are DFQATT and SNEGSKA (reference sequence). This CDR3 is built from 14 residues. The CDR3 nucleotides read TGCAGTGCTCGCAGGGGGCAAGACTACAATGAGCAGTTCTTC. It encodes CSARRGQDYNEQFF.

This clonotype occurred many times. V is TRBV7-2 and J is TRBJ2-7; D possibly matches TRBD1 or TRBD2 (6 bases each). CDR3 length: 14 residues. V was shortened by 6 bases and J by 1 base, with 13 bases between the two germline ends. The germline CDR1 and CDR2 sequences are SGHTA and FQGNSA. CDR3 nucleotides: TGTGCCAGCAGACGACAGGAGGGTTCCTACGAGCAGTACTTC. Translating it yields CASRRQEGSYEQYF.

This clonotype was seen only a few times. This sequence joins TRBV20-1 and TRBJ2-5; D may be TRBD2 (6 bases). In germline, CDR1 is DFQATT, CDR2 SNEGSKA (reference sequence). This CDR3 is 13 amino acids long. Deletions cut 5 bases from V and 4 bases from J, with 14 bases between. CDR3 in DNA: TGCAGTGCTGTGGGCCGGCGGGGAGAGACCCAGTACTTC. Encoded protein: CSAVGRRGETQYF.

The chain employs TRBV7-9 and TRBJ2-5; D unclear. V was shortened by 5 bases and J by 3 bases, with 10 bases between the two germline ends. From germline, CDR1 is SEHNR and CDR2 FQNEAQ (reference sequence). The CDR3 length is 13 residues. The CDR3: CASSPDWEETQYF. As DNA, the CDR3 is TGTGCCAGCAGCCCCGACTGGGAAGAGACCCAGTACTTC.

This clonotype has ten or more counts. The chain uses TRBV4-2 and TRBJ1-5; unclear D gene. Germline CDR1 and CDR2: LGHNA and YNFKEQ. Trimming removed 6 bases at V and 1 base at J, with 10 bases between. This CDR3 contains 14 residues. DNA of the CDR3: TGTGCCAGCAGAAAAACTGGCAGCAATCAGCCCCAGCATTTT. It is translated as CASRKTGSNQPQHF.